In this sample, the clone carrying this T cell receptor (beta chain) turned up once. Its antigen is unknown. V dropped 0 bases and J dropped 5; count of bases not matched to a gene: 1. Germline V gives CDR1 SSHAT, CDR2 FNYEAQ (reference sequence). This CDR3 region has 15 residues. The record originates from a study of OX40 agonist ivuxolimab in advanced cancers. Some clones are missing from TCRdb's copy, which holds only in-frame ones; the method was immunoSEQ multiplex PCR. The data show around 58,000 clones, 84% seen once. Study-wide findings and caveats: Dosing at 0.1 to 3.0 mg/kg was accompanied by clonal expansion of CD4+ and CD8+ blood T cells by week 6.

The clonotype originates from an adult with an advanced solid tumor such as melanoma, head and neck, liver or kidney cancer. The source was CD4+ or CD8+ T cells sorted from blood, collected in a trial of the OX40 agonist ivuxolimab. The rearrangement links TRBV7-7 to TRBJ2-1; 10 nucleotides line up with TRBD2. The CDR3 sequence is CASSLAGTSDNEQFF. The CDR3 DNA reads TGTGCCAGCAGCTTAGCCGGGACTAGCGACAATGAGCAGTTCTTC.